These T cell receptor beta chains were read from a single sample in a study of blood T cell repertoires in COVID-19. Clones were read by immunoSEQ multiplex PCR, and TCRdb kept only the in-frame ones, dropping some. This table holds fewer than 300,000 clones, roughly 92% found once. The source material was peripheral blood. These TCRs come from a woman aged 25 to 39 with COVID-19, enrolled during active disease. CDR3s include the opening cysteine and the closing phenylalanine or tryptophan. Fields, in order: J gene, V gene, D gene, CDR3 protein. The D gene is left open where the match is weak.

J gene: TRBJ2-7; V gene: TRBV19; D gene: NA; CDR3 protein: CASSIAERYEQYF
J gene: TRBJ2-1; V gene: TRBV3-1/TRBV3-2; D gene: NA; CDR3 protein: CASSQDSRGEQFF
J gene: TRBJ1-5; V gene: TRBV30; D gene: TRBD1; CDR3 protein: CAWSVMGQGGGQPQHF
J gene: TRBJ1-4; V gene: TRBV3-1/TRBV3-2; D gene: NA; CDR3 protein: CASTPDLGAGNEKLFF
J gene: TRBJ2-3; V gene: TRBV9; D gene: NA; CDR3 protein: CASSAPNKNTQYF
J gene: TRBJ2-7; V gene: TRBV30; D gene: TRBD2; CDR3 protein: CAWSESKLAGAREQYF
J gene: TRBJ2-7; V gene: TRBV19; D gene: TRBD2; CDR3 protein: CASSSLAGDAREQYF
J gene: TRBJ1-2; V gene: TRBV14; D gene: TRBD1; CDR3 protein: CASSLGQGASNYGYTF
J gene: TRBJ2-2; V gene: TRBV11-3; D gene: TRBD1; CDR3 protein: CASSTGTGGKVSGELFF
J gene: TRBJ1-3; V gene: TRBV2; D gene: TRBD1; CDR3 protein: CASTLDRGSQNTIYF
J gene: TRBJ2-3; V gene: TRBV28; D gene: NA; CDR3 protein: CASRPHSNTDTQYF
J gene: TRBJ2-3; V gene: TRBV30; D gene: TRBD2; CDR3 protein: CAWRLAGNTDTQYF
J gene: TRBJ1-2; V gene: TRBV7-8; D gene: NA; CDR3 protein: CASSSTTQGSGYTF
J gene: TRBJ2-5; V gene: TRBV5-4; D gene: TRBD2; CDR3 protein: CAIGLADSGETQYF
J gene: TRBJ1-5; V gene: TRBV2; D gene: NA; CDR3 protein: CASSEGGQGQPQHF
J gene: TRBJ2-7; V gene: TRBV28; D gene: TRBD1; CDR3 protein: CASSFDRDAEQYF
J gene: TRBJ1-1; V gene: TRBV5-4; D gene: TRBD1; CDR3 protein: CASSALTGGSEAFF
J gene: TRBJ1-1; V gene: TRBV27; D gene: NA; CDR3 protein: CASRKRSINTEAFF
J gene: TRBJ2-1; V gene: TRBV7-9; D gene: NA; CDR3 protein: CASSLVPRYNEQFF
J gene: TRBJ1-4; V gene: TRBV10-2; D gene: NA; CDR3 protein: CASSETGGEKLFF
J gene: TRBJ2-7; V gene: TRBV7-9; D gene: NA; CDR3 protein: CASSGPDDEQYF
J gene: TRBJ1-1; V gene: TRBV10-3; D gene: TRBD1; CDR3 protein: CAISDSTGDQAFF
J gene: TRBJ2-2; V gene: TRBV13; D gene: NA; CDR3 protein: CASSFSGELFF
J gene: TRBJ1-2; V gene: TRBV25-1; D gene: TRBD1; CDR3 protein: CASSGTVYGYTF
J gene: TRBJ2-5; V gene: TRBV29-1; D gene: NA; CDR3 protein: CSVEGPIAGQETQYF
J gene: TRBJ2-7; V gene: TRBV5-4; D gene: TRBD1; CDR3 protein: CASSLGGDRTNGQYF
J gene: TRBJ2-5; V gene: TRBV10-1; D gene: TRBD2; CDR3 protein: CASSAGGVEETQYF
J gene: TRBJ1-2; V gene: TRBV28; D gene: TRBD1; CDR3 protein: CASSITGEYGYTF
J gene: TRBJ2-1; V gene: TRBV3-1/TRBV3-2; D gene: NA; CDR3 protein: CASSQGLVSYNEQFF
J gene: TRBJ2-3; V gene: TRBV19; D gene: TRBD1; CDR3 protein: CASSMGSGQESTDTQYF
J gene: TRBJ1-1; V gene: TRBV28; D gene: NA; CDR3 protein: CASSTPTWNTEAFF
J gene: TRBJ2-7; V gene: TRBV6-1; D gene: NA; CDR3 protein: CASSEGTVRYEQYF
J gene: TRBJ1-3; V gene: TRBV29-1; D gene: NA; CDR3 protein: CSVRRTYSGNTIYF
J gene: TRBJ2-7; V gene: TRBV30; D gene: TRBD1; CDR3 protein: CAWSVLGQGRYYEQYF
J gene: TRBJ2-2; V gene: TRBV2; D gene: TRBD1; CDR3 protein: CASSAGGRPNTGELFF
J gene: TRBJ1-2; V gene: TRBV29-1; D gene: NA; CDR3 protein: CSAQTGRTGGYTF
J gene: TRBJ2-1; V gene: TRBV5-1; D gene: TRBD2; CDR3 protein: CASSRGLALTYNEQFF
J gene: TRBJ1-1; V gene: TRBV30; D gene: NA; CDR3 protein: CAWSRVRNTEAFF
J gene: TRBJ1-3; V gene: TRBV19; D gene: NA; CDR3 protein: CASSIRVSGNTIYF
J gene: TRBJ1-5; V gene: TRBV7-6; D gene: TRBD1; CDR3 protein: CASSPGTGSVAQHF
J gene: TRBJ1-3; V gene: TRBV7-9; D gene: TRBD1; CDR3 protein: CASSSGQGATGNTIYF
J gene: TRBJ2-7; V gene: TRBV20-1; D gene: NA; CDR3 protein: CSASTGGGYEQYF
J gene: TRBJ2-1; V gene: TRBV6-5; D gene: TRBD1; CDR3 protein: CASRGTGVYNEQFF
J gene: TRBJ2-1; V gene: TRBV10-2; D gene: NA; CDR3 protein: CASRDSGFSYNEQFF
J gene: TRBJ1-4; V gene: TRBV10-2; D gene: NA; CDR3 protein: CASSRHTGEKLFF
J gene: TRBJ2-1; V gene: TRBV11-3; D gene: NA; CDR3 protein: CASSLGGTSYNEQFF
J gene: TRBJ1-2; V gene: TRBV3-1/TRBV3-2; D gene: TRBD1; CDR3 protein: CASSQGPGQGNYGYTF
J gene: TRBJ2-7; V gene: TRBV19; D gene: NA; CDR3 protein: CASSRTLSSYEQYF
J gene: TRBJ2-7; V gene: TRBV25-1; D gene: TRBD2; CDR3 protein: CASSRRTSGSYEQYF
J gene: TRBJ1-1; V gene: TRBV3-1/TRBV3-2; D gene: NA; CDR3 protein: CASSQDRQVVEAFF
J gene: TRBJ2-6; V gene: TRBV2; D gene: NA; CDR3 protein: CASSAQGISSGANVLTF
J gene: TRBJ2-3; V gene: TRBV7-9; D gene: NA; CDR3 protein: CASSSLAASTDTQYF
J gene: TRBJ2-1; V gene: TRBV19; D gene: TRBD2; CDR3 protein: CASSVGTSAYNEQFF